This TCR beta chain is from a study of T cells expressing NK-cell markers. Background on the study: Repertoire data for TCR beta were derived from sorted T cells (CD3+CD56+NKG2C+, CD3+CD56+NKG2C- and CD3+CD56-NKG2C+). Sequencing covered eight donors, seven HCMV-seropositive and one seronegative. Study results and limitations: The same clonotypes also predominated in the CD3+CD56-NKG2C+ fraction of a handful of donors.

This CDR3 has 14 amino acids. Germline V CDR1 and CDR2: DFQATT, SNEGSKA (reference sequence). In regard to this clonotype: Antigen: not known.

TCR beta cDNA was generated via 5'RACE template switching incorporating UMIs. TCRdb reprocessed the 5' RACE reads, keeping one entry per CDR3 protein, no DNA. This sample contains about 260,000 distinct CDR3 sequences. The sample was blood T cells: a sorted CD56 or NKG2C T cell subset, CD4+ or CD8+ T cells, or bulk PBMC T cells (not recorded which). The chain links TRBV20-1 to TRBJ2-1. The origin of this receptor is a man aged 18 to 29 in good health. CDR3 sequence reads: CSASGILAYNEQFF.